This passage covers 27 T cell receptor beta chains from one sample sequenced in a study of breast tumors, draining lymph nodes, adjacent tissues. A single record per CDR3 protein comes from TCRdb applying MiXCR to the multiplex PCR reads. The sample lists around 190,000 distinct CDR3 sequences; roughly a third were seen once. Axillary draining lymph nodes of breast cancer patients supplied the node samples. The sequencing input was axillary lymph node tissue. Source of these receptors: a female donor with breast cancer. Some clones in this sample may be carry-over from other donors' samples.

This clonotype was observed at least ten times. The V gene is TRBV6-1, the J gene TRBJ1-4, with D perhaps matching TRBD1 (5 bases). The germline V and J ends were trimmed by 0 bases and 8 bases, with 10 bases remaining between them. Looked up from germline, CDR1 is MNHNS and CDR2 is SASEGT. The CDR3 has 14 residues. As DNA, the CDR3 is TGTGCCAGCAGTGAAGCTCACAGGATCGAAAAACTGTTTTTT. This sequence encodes CASSEAHRIEKLFF.

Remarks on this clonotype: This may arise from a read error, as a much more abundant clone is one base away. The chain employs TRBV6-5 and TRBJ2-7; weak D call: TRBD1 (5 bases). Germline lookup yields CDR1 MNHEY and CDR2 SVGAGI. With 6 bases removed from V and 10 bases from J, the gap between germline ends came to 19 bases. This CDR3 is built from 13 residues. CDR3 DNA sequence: TGTGCCAGCAGCTCAAGTGCGTGGACAAGACAGTACTTC. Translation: CASSSSAWTRQYF.

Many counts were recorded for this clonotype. The CDR3 DNA reads as TGTGCCAGCAGGCCTTGGGGCGGGGAGCTGTTTTTT. It specifies CASRPWGGELFF. This chain joins TRBV12-3 or TRBV12-4 and TRBJ2-2; D remains unclear. The length of the CDR3 is 12 residues. Trimming shortened V by 6 bases and J by 7 bases, and 9 bases separated the two germline ends.

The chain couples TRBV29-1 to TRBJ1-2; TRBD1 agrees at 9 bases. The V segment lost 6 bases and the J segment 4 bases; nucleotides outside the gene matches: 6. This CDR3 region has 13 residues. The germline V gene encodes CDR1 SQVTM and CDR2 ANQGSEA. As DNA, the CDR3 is TGCAGCGTGACCGGACAGGGGCGCTATGGCTACACCTTC. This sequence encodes CSVTGQGRYGYTF.

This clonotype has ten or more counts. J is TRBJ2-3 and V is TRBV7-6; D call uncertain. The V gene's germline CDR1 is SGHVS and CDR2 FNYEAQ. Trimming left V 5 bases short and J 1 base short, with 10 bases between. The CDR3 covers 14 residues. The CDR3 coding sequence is TGTGCCAGCAGCAAACGTGAGGGCACAGATACGCAGTATTTT. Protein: CASSKREGTDTQYF.

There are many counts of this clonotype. CDR3 amino acids: CASSLAPGTSGSETQYF. The CDR3, as DNA: TGTGCCAGCAGCTTGGCCCCAGGGACTAGCGGGAGTGAGACCCAGTACTTC. The chain recombines TRBV7-9 with TRBJ2-5; 14 nucleotides agree with TRBD2. Germline CDR1 SEHNR, CDR2 FQNEAQ (reference sequence). The ends lost 3 bases at V and 5 bases at J; junction bases unmatched: 8. CDR3 length equals 17 residues. The full variable domain, with the rest looked up from reference TRBV7-9 and TRBJ2-5, is DTGVSQNPRHKITKRGQNVTFRCDPISEHNRLYWYRQTLGQGPEFLTYFQNEAQLEKSRLLSDRFSAERPKGSFSTLEIQRTEQGDSAMYLCASSLAPGTSGSETQYFGPGTRLLVL.

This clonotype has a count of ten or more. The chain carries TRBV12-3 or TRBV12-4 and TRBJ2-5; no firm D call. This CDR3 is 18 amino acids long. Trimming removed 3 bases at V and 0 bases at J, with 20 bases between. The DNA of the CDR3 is TGTGCCAGCAGTTTTCTGTTTAGGCAGGCCATACACCAAGAGACCCAGTACTTC. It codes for CASSFLFRQAIHQETQYF.

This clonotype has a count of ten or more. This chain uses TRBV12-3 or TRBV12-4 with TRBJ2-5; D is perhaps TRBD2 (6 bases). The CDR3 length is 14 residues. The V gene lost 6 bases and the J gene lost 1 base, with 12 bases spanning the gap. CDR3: CASSPGDSQETQYF. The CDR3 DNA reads TGTGCCAGCAGCCCGGGAGACAGCCAAGAGACCCAGTACTTC.

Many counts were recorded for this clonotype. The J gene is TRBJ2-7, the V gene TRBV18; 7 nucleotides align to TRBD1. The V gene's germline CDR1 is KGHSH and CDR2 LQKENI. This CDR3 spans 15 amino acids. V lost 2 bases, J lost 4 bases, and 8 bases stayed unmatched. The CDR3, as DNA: TGTGCCAGCTCACCAGGGACAGACCTTCCGTACGAGCAGTACTTC. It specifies CASSPGTDLPYEQYF.

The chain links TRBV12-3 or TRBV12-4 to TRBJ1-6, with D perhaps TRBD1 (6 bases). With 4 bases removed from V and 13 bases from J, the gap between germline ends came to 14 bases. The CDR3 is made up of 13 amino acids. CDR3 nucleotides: TGTGCCAGCAGTTCCGGGACAAGATATCCCCTCCACTTT. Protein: CASSSGTRYPLHF.

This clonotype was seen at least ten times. The CDR3 nucleotides are TGTGCCAGTATCCTATCCGGGACAGGGGGGGGGTCCCAGCATTTT. The encoded protein is CASILSGTGGGSQHF. The chain joins TRBV19 to TRBJ1-5; 11 nucleotides line up with TRBD1. Losses at the gene ends were 7 bases for V and 11 bases for J; bases not matched to a gene: 13. Germline V gene lookup returns CDR1 LNHDA and CDR2 SQIVND (reference sequence). The CDR3 runs 15 residues.

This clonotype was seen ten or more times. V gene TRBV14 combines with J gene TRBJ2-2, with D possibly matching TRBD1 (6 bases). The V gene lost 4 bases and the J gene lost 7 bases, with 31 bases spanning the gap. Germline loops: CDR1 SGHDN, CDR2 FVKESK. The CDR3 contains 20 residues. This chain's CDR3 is CASSLSWAGVGVEPHGELFF. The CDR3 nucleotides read TGTGCCAGCAGCCTGTCGTGGGCAGGGGTTGGAGTGGAGCCCCACGGGGAGCTGTTTTTT.

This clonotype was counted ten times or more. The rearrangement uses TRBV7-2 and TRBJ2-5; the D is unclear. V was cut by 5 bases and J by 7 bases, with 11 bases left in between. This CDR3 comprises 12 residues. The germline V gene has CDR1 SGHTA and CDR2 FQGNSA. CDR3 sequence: CASSVRLGTQYF. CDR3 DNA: TGTGCCAGCAGCGTACGACTCGGGACCCAGTACTTC.

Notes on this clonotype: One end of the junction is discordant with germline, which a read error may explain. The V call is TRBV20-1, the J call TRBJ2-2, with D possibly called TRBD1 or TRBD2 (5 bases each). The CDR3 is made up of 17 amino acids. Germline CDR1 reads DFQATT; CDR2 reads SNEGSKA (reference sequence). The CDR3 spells CSARDVRGRANTGKLFF. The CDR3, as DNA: TGCAGTGCTAGAGACGTCAGAGGCAGGGCCAACACCGGGAAGCTGTTCTTT.

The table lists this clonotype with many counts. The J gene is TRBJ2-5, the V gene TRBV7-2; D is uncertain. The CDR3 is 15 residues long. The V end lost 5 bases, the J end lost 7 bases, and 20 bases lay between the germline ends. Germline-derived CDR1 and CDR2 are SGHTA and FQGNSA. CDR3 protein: CASSPRVGYIGTQYF. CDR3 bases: TGTGCCAGCAGCCCAAGGGTTGGCTATATCGGGACCCAGTACTTC.

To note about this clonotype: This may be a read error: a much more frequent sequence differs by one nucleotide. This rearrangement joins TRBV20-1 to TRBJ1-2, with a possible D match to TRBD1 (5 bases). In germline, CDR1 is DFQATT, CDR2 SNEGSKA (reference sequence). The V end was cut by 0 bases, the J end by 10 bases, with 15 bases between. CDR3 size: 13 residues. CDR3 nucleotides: TGCAGTGCTAGAGACCCGGGACTGGTAGCCTACACCTTC. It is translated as CSARDPGLVAYTF.

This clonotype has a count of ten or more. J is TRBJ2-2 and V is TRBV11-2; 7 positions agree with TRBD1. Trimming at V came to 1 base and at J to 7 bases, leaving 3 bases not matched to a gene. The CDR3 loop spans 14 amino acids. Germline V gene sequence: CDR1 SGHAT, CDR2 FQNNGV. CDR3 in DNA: TGTGCCAGCAGCTTAGGACAGGGCGGCGGGGAGCTGTTTTTT. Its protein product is CASSLGQGGGELFF.

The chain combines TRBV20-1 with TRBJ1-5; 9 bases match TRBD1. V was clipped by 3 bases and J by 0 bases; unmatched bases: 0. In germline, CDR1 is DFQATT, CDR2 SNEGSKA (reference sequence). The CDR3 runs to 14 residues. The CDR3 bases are TGCAGTGCTAGGACAGGGGGTAGCAATCAGCCCCAGCATTTT. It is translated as CSARTGGSNQPQHF.

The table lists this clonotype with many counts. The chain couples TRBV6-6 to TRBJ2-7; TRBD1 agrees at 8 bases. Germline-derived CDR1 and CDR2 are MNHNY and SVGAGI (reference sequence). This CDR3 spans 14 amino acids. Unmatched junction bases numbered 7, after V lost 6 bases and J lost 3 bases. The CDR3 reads CASSPGTGLYEQYF. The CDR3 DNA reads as TGTGCCAGCAGCCCCGGGACAGGACTCTACGAGCAGTACTTC.

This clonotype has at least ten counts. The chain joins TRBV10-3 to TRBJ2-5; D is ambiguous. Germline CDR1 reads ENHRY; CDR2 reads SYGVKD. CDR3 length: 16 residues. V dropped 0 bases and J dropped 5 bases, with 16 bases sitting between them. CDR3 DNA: TGTGCCATCAGTGAGTCGGCTCCGTCCGTGGCGGAGACCCAGTACTTC. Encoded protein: CAISESAPSVAETQYF.

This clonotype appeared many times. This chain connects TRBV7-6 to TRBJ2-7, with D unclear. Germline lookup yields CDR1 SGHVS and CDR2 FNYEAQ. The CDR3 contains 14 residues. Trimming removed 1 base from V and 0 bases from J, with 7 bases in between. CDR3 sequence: CASSLDGNSYEQYF. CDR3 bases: TGTGCCAGCAGCTTAGACGGAAACTCCTACGAGCAGTACTTC.

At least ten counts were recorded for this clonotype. The CDR3 DNA reads TGCAGTGCTACCGGACTAGCGGGATACAATGAGCAGTTCTTC. Its protein product is CSATGLAGYNEQFF. This chain connects TRBV20-1 to TRBJ2-1, with TRBD2 matching 12 bases. This CDR3 spans 14 amino acids. Germline V gene lookup returns CDR1 DFQATT and CDR2 SNEGSKA (reference sequence). The V gene end was trimmed by 4 bases and the J gene end by 4 bases; junction bases not matched to a gene: 2.

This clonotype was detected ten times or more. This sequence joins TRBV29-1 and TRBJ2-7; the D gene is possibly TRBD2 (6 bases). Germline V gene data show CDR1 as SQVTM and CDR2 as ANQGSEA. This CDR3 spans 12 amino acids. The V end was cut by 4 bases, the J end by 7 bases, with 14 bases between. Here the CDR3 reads CSVGDSALEQYF. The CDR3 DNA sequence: TGCAGCGTTGGGGACTCCGCGTTGGAGCAGTACTTC.

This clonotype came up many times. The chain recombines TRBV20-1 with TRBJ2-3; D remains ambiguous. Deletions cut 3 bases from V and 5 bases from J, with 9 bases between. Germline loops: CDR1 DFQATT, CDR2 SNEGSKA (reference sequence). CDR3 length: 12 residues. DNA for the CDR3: TGCAGTGCTAGCTTAAAACGAGATACGCAGTATTTT. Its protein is CSASLKRDTQYF.

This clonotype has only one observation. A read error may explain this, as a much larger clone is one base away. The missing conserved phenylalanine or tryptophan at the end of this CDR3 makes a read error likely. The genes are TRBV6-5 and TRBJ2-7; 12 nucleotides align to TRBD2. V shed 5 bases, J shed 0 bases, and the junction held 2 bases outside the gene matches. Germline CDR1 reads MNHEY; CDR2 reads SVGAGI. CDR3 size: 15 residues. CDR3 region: CASSPTSGSSYEQYS. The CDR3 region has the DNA TGTGCCAGCAGTCCGACTAGCGGGAGCTCCTACGAGCAGTACTCC.

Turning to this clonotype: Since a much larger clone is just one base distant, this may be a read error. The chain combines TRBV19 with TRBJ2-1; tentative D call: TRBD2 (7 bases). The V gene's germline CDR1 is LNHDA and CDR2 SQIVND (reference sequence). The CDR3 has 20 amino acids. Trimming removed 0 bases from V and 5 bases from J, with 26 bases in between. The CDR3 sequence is CASSIEGARSFGGSHNEQFF. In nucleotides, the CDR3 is TGTGCCAGTAGTATAGAGGGGGCCCGATCCTTCGGGGGGTCCCACAATGAGCAGTTCTTC.

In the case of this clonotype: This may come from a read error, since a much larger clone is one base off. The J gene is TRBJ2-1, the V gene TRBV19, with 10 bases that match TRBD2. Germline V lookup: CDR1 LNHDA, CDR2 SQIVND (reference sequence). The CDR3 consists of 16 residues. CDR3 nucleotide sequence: TGTGCCAGTAGTACGAGCGGGGGGGTAACCTACAATGGGCAGTTCTTC. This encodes CASSTSGGVTYNGQFF.